The clone carrying this T cell receptor (beta chain) appeared many times. This entry comes from a study of T-cell reconstitution after alpha-beta-depleted transplantation in children. The V end was cut by 5 bases, the J end by 1 base, with 8 bases between. The length of the CDR3 is 14 residues. Germline loops: CDR1 KGHDR, CDR2 SFDVKD. Construction of the TCRbeta library involved unique molecular identifiers. TCRdb reprocessed the PCR reads via MiXCR and lists one record per CDR3 protein. This sample has about 640,000 distinct CDR3 sequences, with 16% found just once. This clonotype was sampled from a human donor who donated a stem cell graft to a child with acute myeloid leukemia. The chain is built from TRBV24-1 and TRBJ1-5; D gene uncertain. The sample here was PBMCs from the stem cell graft donor, taken from the stem cell graft. The CDR3 sequence is CATSGGYSNQPQHF. The CDR3 DNA reads TGTGCCACCAGTGGAGGTTACAGCAATCAGCCCCAGCATTTT.